This T cell receptor (beta chain) was sequenced during a study of spatial heterogeneity in lung cancer. Study information: Donors were 72 untreated early-stage non-small cell lung cancer patients. Sequencing covered available follow-up PBMC samples collected a median of about two years after resection. Among detected sequences, beta-chain ones consistently exceeded alpha-chain ones in number.

Noted time point: blood at routine non-recurrence follow-up after resection. Without sorting, whole RNA was sequenced from tumor, nontumor lung or frozen PBMC. From the 5' RACE reads, TCRdb called clonotypes with MiXCR, one entry per CDR3 protein. The table includes 51,000 or so distinct CDR3 sequences, roughly 8.1% detected once. Study-wide findings and caveats: Ubiquitous expanded tumor TCRs appeared in blood more at resection than follow-up.

This clonotype was seen repeatedly, ten times or more. Its antigen is unidentified. Between the trimmed V and J ends, which lost 4 bases and 9 bases, there was a span of 7 bases. This CDR3 has 11 amino acids. Germline CDR1 and CDR2: SGHAT and FQNNGV. This TCR derives from a female donor with early-stage non-small cell lung cancer. The gene calls are TRBV11-2 and TRBJ2-1, with no clear D. The sequencing here drew on PBMCs, taken at follow-up. CDR3 sequence reads: CASSSQLEQFF. CDR3 DNA: TGTGCCAGCAGCTCTCAACTTGAGCAGTTCTTC.